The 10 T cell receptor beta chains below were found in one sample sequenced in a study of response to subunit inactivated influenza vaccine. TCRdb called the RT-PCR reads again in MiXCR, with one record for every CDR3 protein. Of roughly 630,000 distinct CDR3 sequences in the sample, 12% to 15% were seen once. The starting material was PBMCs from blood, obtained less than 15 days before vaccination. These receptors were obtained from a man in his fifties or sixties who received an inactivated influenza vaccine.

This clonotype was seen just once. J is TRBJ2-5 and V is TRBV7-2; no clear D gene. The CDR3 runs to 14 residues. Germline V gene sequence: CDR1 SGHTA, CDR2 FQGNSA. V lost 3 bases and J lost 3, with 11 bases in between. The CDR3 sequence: CASSFYGNEETQYF. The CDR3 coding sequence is TGTGCCAGCAGCTTCTACGGCAATGAAGAGACCCAGTACTTC.

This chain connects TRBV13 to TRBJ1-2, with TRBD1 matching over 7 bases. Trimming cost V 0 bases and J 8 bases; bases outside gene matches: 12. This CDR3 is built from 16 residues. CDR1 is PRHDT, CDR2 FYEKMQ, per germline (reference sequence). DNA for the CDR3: TGTGCCAGCAGCTTAGGCCACTACAGGGGCGCACAGGGCTACACCTTC. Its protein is CASSLGHYRGAQGYTF. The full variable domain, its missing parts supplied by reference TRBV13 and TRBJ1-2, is AAGVIQSPRHLIKEKRETATLKCYPIPRHDTVYWYQQGPGQDPQFLISFYEKMQSDKGSIPDRFSAQQFSDYHSELNMSSLELGDSALYFCASSLGHYRGAQGYTFGSGTRLTVV.

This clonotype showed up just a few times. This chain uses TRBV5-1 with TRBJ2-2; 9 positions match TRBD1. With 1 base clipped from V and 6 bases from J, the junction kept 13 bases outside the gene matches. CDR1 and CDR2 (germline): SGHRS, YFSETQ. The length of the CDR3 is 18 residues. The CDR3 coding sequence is TGCGCCAGCAGCTTGACGATCCGGGACAGGGCGGATGCCGGGGAGCTGTTTTTT. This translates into CASSLTIRDRADAGELFF.

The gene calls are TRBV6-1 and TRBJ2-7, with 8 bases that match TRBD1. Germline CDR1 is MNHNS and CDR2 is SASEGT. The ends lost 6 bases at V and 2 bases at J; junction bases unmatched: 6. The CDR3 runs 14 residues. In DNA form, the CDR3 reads TGTGCCAGCAGGCGGGGACAGGCAGCCTACGAGCAGTACTTC. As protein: CASRRGQAAYEQYF.

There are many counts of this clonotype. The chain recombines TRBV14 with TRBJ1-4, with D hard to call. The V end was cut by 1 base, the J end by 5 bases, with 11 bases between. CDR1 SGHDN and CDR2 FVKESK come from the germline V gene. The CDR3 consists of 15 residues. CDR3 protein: CASSQVVNQNEKLFF. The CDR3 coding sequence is TGTGCCAGCAGCCAAGTCGTGAACCAAAATGAAAAACTGTTTTTT.

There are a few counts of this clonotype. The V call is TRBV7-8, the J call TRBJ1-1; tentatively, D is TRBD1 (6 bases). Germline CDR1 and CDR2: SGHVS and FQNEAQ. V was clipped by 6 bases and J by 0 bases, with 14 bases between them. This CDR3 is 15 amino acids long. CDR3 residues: CASREADSMNTEAFF. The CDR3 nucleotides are TGTGCCAGCAGGGAAGCGGACAGTATGAACACTGAAGCTTTCTTT.

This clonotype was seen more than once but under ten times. The CDR3 protein is CASSARGRGYADNEQFF. As DNA, the CDR3 is TGTGCCAGCTCAGCCAGGGGGCGCGGGTATGCGGACAATGAGCAGTTCTTC. The chain joins TRBV18 to TRBJ2-1; 8 nucleotides match TRBD1. Trimming cost V 5 bases and J 5 bases; bases outside gene matches: 14. The V gene's germline CDR1 is KGHSH and CDR2 LQKENI. The CDR3 covers 17 residues.

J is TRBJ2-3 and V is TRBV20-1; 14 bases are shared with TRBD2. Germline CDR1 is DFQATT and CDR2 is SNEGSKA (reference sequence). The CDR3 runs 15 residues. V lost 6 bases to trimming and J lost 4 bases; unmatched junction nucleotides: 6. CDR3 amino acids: CSAVPGLAGADTQYF. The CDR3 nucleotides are TGCAGTGCCGTTCCGGGACTAGCGGGAGCAGATACGCAGTATTTT.

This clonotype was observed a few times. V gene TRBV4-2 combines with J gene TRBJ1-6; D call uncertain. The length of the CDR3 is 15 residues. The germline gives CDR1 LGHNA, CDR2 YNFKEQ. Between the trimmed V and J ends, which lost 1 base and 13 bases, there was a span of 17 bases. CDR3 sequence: CASSQVKDGIRPLHF. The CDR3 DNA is TGTGCCAGCAGCCAAGTGAAGGACGGGATAAGGCCCCTCCACTTT.

The DNA of the CDR3 is TGTGCCAGCAGCAGGAACAGGGTAGGGGAGCAGTACTTC. This codes for CASSRNRVGEQYF. The chain carries TRBV7-2 and TRBJ2-7; TRBD1 is a possible D gene (6 bases). Per the germline V gene, CDR1 is SGHTA and CDR2 is FQGNSA. V dropped 5 bases and J dropped 7 bases, with 15 bases sitting between them. The CDR3 runs to 13 residues.